A selection of T cell receptor beta chains follows, all from one sample in a study of blood T cell repertoires in COVID-19. The table came from immunoSEQ multiplex PCR; TCRdb's copy has only in-frame clones and leaves some out. The sample includes 85,000 to 110,000 clones, 88% of them seen just once. Sample: peripheral blood. Receptors were obtained from a human donor in a cohort sampled during active COVID-19. Each CDR3 is given with its conserved first and last residue. The D gene is left open where the match is weak. Size values are once, few and many counts, or a class for expanded clones, and some rows have none.

d_call: TRBD2; clone_size: -; j_call: TRBJ2-5; v_call: TRBV7-3; cdr3_nt: TGTGCCAGCAGCTTATTGGGACTAGCGGGGGGGTACCAAGAGACCCAGTACTTC; cdr3_aa: CASSLLGLAGGYQETQYF
d_call: -; clone_size: -; j_call: TRBJ1-2; v_call: TRBV9; cdr3_nt: TGTGCCAGCAGCGTAAGTCAGGGGCCTGGCTACACCTTC; cdr3_aa: CASSVSQGPGYTF
d_call: -; clone_size: -; j_call: TRBJ1-2; v_call: TRBV19; cdr3_nt: TGTGGCGCGGGCAGGCACTATGGCTACACCTTC; cdr3_aa: CGAGRHYGYTF
d_call: TRBD1; clone_size: once; j_call: TRBJ1-2; v_call: TRBV2; cdr3_nt: TGTGCCAGCAGTCGGGACAGCTATGGCTACACCTTC; cdr3_aa: CASSRDSYGYTF
d_call: -; clone_size: once; j_call: TRBJ1-1; v_call: TRBV4-3; cdr3_nt: TGCGCCAGCAGCCAAGCCCGACATCGGAAAAACACTGAAGCTTTCTTT; cdr3_aa: CASSQARHRKNTEAFF
d_call: -; clone_size: -; j_call: TRBJ2-7; v_call: TRBV4-3; cdr3_nt: TGCGCCAGCAGCCAAGCGATCCGGGGTAGCTCCTACGAGCAGTACTTC; cdr3_aa: CASSQAIRGSSYEQYF
d_call: -; clone_size: few; j_call: TRBJ2-2; v_call: TRBV13; cdr3_nt: TGTGCCAGCAGTGTGCAGGGGGGTGTCGGGGAGCTGTTTTTT; cdr3_aa: CASSVQGGVGELFF
d_call: TRBD2; clone_size: -; j_call: TRBJ2-1; v_call: TRBV18; cdr3_nt: TGTGCCAGCTCACAATCGAGGGCTCTAGCGGGAGGCGATGAGCAGTTCTTC; cdr3_aa: CASSQSRALAGGDEQFF
d_call: -; clone_size: once; j_call: TRBJ2-5; v_call: TRBV5-4; cdr3_nt: TGTGCCAGCAGCGGCGGACAGCGTCAAGAGACCCAGTACTTC; cdr3_aa: CASSGGQRQETQYF
d_call: -; clone_size: -; j_call: TRBJ1-3; v_call: TRBV7-2; cdr3_nt: TGTGCCAGCAGCCCACAGGGAGTGGGAAACACCATATATTTT; cdr3_aa: CASSPQGVGNTIYF
d_call: TRBD1; clone_size: -; j_call: TRBJ1-1; v_call: TRBV29-1; cdr3_nt: TGCAGCAGCGCCTACAGGGGGAGGGACACTGAAGCTTTCTTT; cdr3_aa: CSSAYRGRDTEAFF
d_call: TRBD1; clone_size: -; j_call: TRBJ1-2; v_call: TRBV6-2/TRBV6-3; cdr3_nt: TGTGCCAGCAGTTCTATCCCTACAGGGGGCTTACCCTATGGCTACACCTTC; cdr3_aa: CASSSIPTGGLPYGYTF
d_call: -; clone_size: -; j_call: TRBJ2-1; v_call: TRBV29-1; cdr3_nt: TGCAGCGTTGACGGGTACAACTACAATGAGCAGTTCTTC; cdr3_aa: CSVDGYNYNEQFF
d_call: -; clone_size: -; j_call: TRBJ2-1; v_call: TRBV4-1; cdr3_nt: TGCGCCAGCAGCCAAGAGCCCCAGGGGTCCTACAATGAGCAGTTCTTC; cdr3_aa: CASSQEPQGSYNEQFF
d_call: TRBD1; clone_size: -; j_call: TRBJ2-5; v_call: TRBV29-1; cdr3_nt: TGCAGCTTTCCCAGGGGGACAGAGACCCAGTACTTC; cdr3_aa: CSFPRGTETQYF
d_call: -; clone_size: -; j_call: TRBJ2-7; v_call: TRBV5-6; cdr3_nt: TGTGCCAGCAGCTTGCGCTACTACGAGCAGTACTTC; cdr3_aa: CASSLRYYEQYF
d_call: -; clone_size: -; j_call: TRBJ2-7; v_call: TRBV15; cdr3_nt: TGTGCCACCAGCAGAGATCGTCGAGTACGGTACGAGCAGTACTTC; cdr3_aa: CATSRDRRVRYEQYF
d_call: -; clone_size: once; j_call: TRBJ2-1; v_call: TRBV4-1; cdr3_nt: TGCGCCAGCAGCCAAGCGGACTCCCGTAATGAGCAGTTCTTC; cdr3_aa: CASSQADSRNEQFF
d_call: -; clone_size: -; j_call: TRBJ2-2; v_call: TRBV10-3; cdr3_nt: TGTGCCAACCTTACAGCAAACACCGGGGAGCTGTTTTTT; cdr3_aa: CANLTANTGELFF
d_call: TRBD1; clone_size: -; j_call: TRBJ2-4; v_call: TRBV6-2/TRBV6-3; cdr3_nt: TGTGCCAGCAGTTACTCGGACAGGGTTCTGGGGATTCAGTACTTC; cdr3_aa: CASSYSDRVLGIQYF
d_call: -; clone_size: -; j_call: TRBJ1-4; v_call: TRBV5-1; cdr3_nt: TGCGCCAGCAGCTTGGTCATGGGGGCGGCTAATGAAAAACTGTTTTTT; cdr3_aa: CASSLVMGAANEKLFF
d_call: -; clone_size: -; j_call: TRBJ1-5; v_call: TRBV4-3; cdr3_nt: TGCGCCAGCAGCCAAGATGAGGGTCAGCCCCAGCATTTT; cdr3_aa: CASSQDEGQPQHF
d_call: -; clone_size: once; j_call: TRBJ1-5; v_call: TRBV2; cdr3_nt: TGTGCCAGCAGTGGAGGGGGAAGGAACCGTAATCAGCCCCAGCATTTT; cdr3_aa: CASSGGGRNRNQPQHF
d_call: -; clone_size: -; j_call: TRBJ2-1; v_call: TRBV9; cdr3_nt: TGTGCCAGCAGCGTAGGGCGAGGGATACCCTACAATGAGCAGTTCTTC; cdr3_aa: CASSVGRGIPYNEQFF
d_call: -; clone_size: -; j_call: TRBJ2-2; v_call: TRBV18; cdr3_nt: TGTGCCAGCTCACCATTTGGAGGGTCGAACACCGGGGAGCTGTTTTTT; cdr3_aa: CASSPFGGSNTGELFF
d_call: TRBD2; clone_size: -; j_call: TRBJ2-1; v_call: TRBV5-4; cdr3_nt: TGTGCCAGCAGCCGGGCTAGCGGGGGGGCCTACAATGAGCAGTTCTTC; cdr3_aa: CASSRASGGAYNEQFF
d_call: TRBD2; clone_size: -; j_call: TRBJ2-7; v_call: TRBV6-5; cdr3_nt: TGTGCCAGCAGTTACGCGGGGGGTTACGAGCAGTACTTC; cdr3_aa: CASSYAGGYEQYF
d_call: -; clone_size: -; j_call: TRBJ1-1; v_call: TRBV9; cdr3_nt: TGTGCCAGCAGCCCGCGGGGAGGGAAGAACACTGAAGCTTTCTTT; cdr3_aa: CASSPRGGKNTEAFF
d_call: TRBD2; clone_size: -; j_call: TRBJ2-5; v_call: TRBV4-2; cdr3_nt: TGTGCCAGCAGCCGCTCAACTAGCGGAGCGGGGGAGACCCAGTACTTC; cdr3_aa: CASSRSTSGAGETQYF
d_call: -; clone_size: -; j_call: TRBJ2-7; v_call: TRBV21-1; cdr3_nt: TGTGCCAGCAGCAAAATAAGAACTAGCAAGAATTCTGGGGGAAAGTACTTC; cdr3_aa: CASSKIRTSKNSGGKYF
d_call: TRBD2; clone_size: -; j_call: TRBJ2-1; v_call: TRBV5-4; cdr3_nt: TGTGCCAGCAGCTTGGCGAGAGCGGGAGGGCCGAAGGAGCAGTTCTTC; cdr3_aa: CASSLARAGGPKEQFF
d_call: TRBD2; clone_size: -; j_call: TRBJ2-5; v_call: TRBV19; cdr3_nt: TGTGCCAGTAGCCCAACTAGCGTGAACACAGAGACCCAGTACTTC; cdr3_aa: CASSPTSVNTETQYF
d_call: TRBD1; clone_size: -; j_call: TRBJ1-1; v_call: TRBV19; cdr3_nt: TGTGCCAGTACCCCACCCGGGACAGGCTTTTTCAACACTGAAGCTTTCTTT; cdr3_aa: CASTPPGTGFFNTEAFF
d_call: -; clone_size: -; j_call: TRBJ1-5; v_call: TRBV29-1; cdr3_nt: TGCAGCGTTGCCTCCCAGCCCCAGCATTTT; cdr3_aa: CSVASQPQHF
d_call: -; clone_size: -; j_call: TRBJ2-2; v_call: TRBV19; cdr3_nt: TGTGCCAGTAGTATACCGGGGGGCGCCACCGGGGAGCTGTTTTTT; cdr3_aa: CASSIPGGATGELFF
d_call: -; clone_size: -; j_call: TRBJ2-7; v_call: TRBV4-1; cdr3_nt: TGCGCCAGCAAGGGACTTGGGTCCTACGAGCAGTACTTC; cdr3_aa: CASKGLGSYEQYF
d_call: -; clone_size: -; j_call: TRBJ2-7; v_call: TRBV19; cdr3_nt: TGTGCCAGTAGTATTAATAGCTACGAGCAGTACTTC; cdr3_aa: CASSINSYEQYF
d_call: TRBD1; clone_size: -; j_call: TRBJ1-3; v_call: TRBV7-6; cdr3_nt: TGTGCCAGCAGCAAGCGACAGGGGAGCTCTGGAAACACCATATATTTT; cdr3_aa: CASSKRQGSSGNTIYF
d_call: -; clone_size: -; j_call: TRBJ1-1; v_call: TRBV6-5; cdr3_nt: TGTGCCAGCAGTCTGAGGGAGGGCCCCACTGAAGCTTTCTTT; cdr3_aa: CASSLREGPTEAFF
d_call: TRBD1; clone_size: -; j_call: TRBJ1-4; v_call: TRBV7-2; cdr3_nt: TGTGCCAGCAGCTTCGTGACAGGGGGAAGTGAAAAACTGTTTTTT; cdr3_aa: CASSFVTGGSEKLFF
d_call: TRBD2; clone_size: -; j_call: TRBJ2-3; v_call: TRBV3-1/TRBV3-2; cdr3_nt: TGTGCCAGCAGCCAAGGACCTAGCGGGGGGGAGGAGTATTTT; cdr3_aa: CASSQGPSGGEEYF
d_call: TRBD1; clone_size: -; j_call: TRBJ2-4; v_call: TRBV2; cdr3_nt: TGTGCCAGCAGTTTACAGGGGATAGCCAAAAACATTCAGTACTTC; cdr3_aa: CASSLQGIAKNIQYF
d_call: -; clone_size: once; j_call: TRBJ2-2; v_call: TRBV9; cdr3_nt: TGTGCCAGTAGGGGGAACACCGGGGAGCTGTTTTTT; cdr3_aa: CASRGNTGELFF
d_call: TRBD1; clone_size: -; j_call: TRBJ2-4; v_call: TRBV6-6; cdr3_nt: TGTGCCAGCAGCTCTCCTCGTAGCCCCGGACAGGGCTCCAAAAACATTCAGTACTTC; cdr3_aa: CASSSPRSPGQGSKNIQYF
d_call: TRBD1; clone_size: -; j_call: TRBJ2-5; v_call: TRBV19; cdr3_nt: TGTGCCAGTAGTAGGGCCGGGACAGGGGGTGAACAAGAGACCCAGTACTTC; cdr3_aa: CASSRAGTGGEQETQYF
d_call: -; clone_size: once; j_call: TRBJ1-5; v_call: TRBV6-6; cdr3_nt: TGTGCCAGCAGTCCAGGACGGGAGGGACAGCCCCAGCATTTT; cdr3_aa: CASSPGREGQPQHF
d_call: TRBD1; clone_size: -; j_call: TRBJ1-2; v_call: TRBV5-4; cdr3_nt: TGTGCCACCGGGACAGCCATCCGTAAGGGCTATGGCTACACCTTC; cdr3_aa: CATGTAIRKGYGYTF
d_call: -; clone_size: -; j_call: TRBJ1-5; v_call: TRBV7-2; cdr3_nt: TGTGCCAGCAGCCCTCCGGGTCAAGCCCAGCATTTT; cdr3_aa: CASSPPGQAQHF
d_call: TRBD2; clone_size: -; j_call: TRBJ2-7; v_call: TRBV18; cdr3_nt: TGTGCCAGCTCAGGGACTAGCGGCTTTTTGGGGAGCTCCTACGAGCAGTACTTC; cdr3_aa: CASSGTSGFLGSSYEQYF
d_call: TRBD2; clone_size: -; j_call: TRBJ2-3; v_call: TRBV6-4; cdr3_nt: TGTGCCAGTCGCAGGACTAGCGGGGGAACAGATACGCAGTATTTT; cdr3_aa: CASRRTSGGTDTQYF
d_call: TRBD1; clone_size: -; j_call: TRBJ1-1; v_call: TRBV19; cdr3_nt: TGTGCCAGTAGCCGGACCGGGACAGGGAACACTGAAGCTTTCTTT; cdr3_aa: CASSRTGTGNTEAFF
d_call: -; clone_size: -; j_call: TRBJ2-7; v_call: TRBV2; cdr3_nt: TGTGCCAGCAGTGAGCAGGGTATCTACGAGCAGTACTTC; cdr3_aa: CASSEQGIYEQYF
d_call: -; clone_size: -; j_call: TRBJ1-1; v_call: TRBV9; cdr3_nt: TGTGCCAGCAGCGTACTAGGACAGAACACTGAAGCTTTCTTT; cdr3_aa: CASSVLGQNTEAFF
d_call: -; clone_size: -; j_call: TRBJ1-1; v_call: TRBV5-4; cdr3_nt: TGTGCCAGCAGCTTGAGACAGGCTGCGGGGAACACTGAAGCTTTCTTT; cdr3_aa: CASSLRQAAGNTEAFF
d_call: TRBD2; clone_size: -; j_call: TRBJ2-4; v_call: TRBV30; cdr3_nt: TGTGCCTGGAGTTCGACTAGCAAAATTAGGAAAAACATTCAGTACTTC; cdr3_aa: CAWSSTSKIRKNIQYF
d_call: -; clone_size: -; j_call: TRBJ1-6; v_call: TRBV6-2/TRBV6-3; cdr3_nt: TGTGCCAGCAGTCGGGTCCATAATTCACCCCTCCACTTT; cdr3_aa: CASSRVHNSPLHF
d_call: TRBD1; clone_size: -; j_call: TRBJ1-1; v_call: TRBV11-2; cdr3_nt: TGTGCCAGCAGCTCGTTTGACAGGGTAGTACCTGAAGCTTTCTTT; cdr3_aa: CASSSFDRVVPEAFF
d_call: -; clone_size: -; j_call: TRBJ2-7; v_call: TRBV30; cdr3_nt: TGTGCCTGGACAGGGCTAACCTACGAGCAGTACTTC; cdr3_aa: CAWTGLTYEQYF
d_call: -; clone_size: -; j_call: TRBJ1-3; v_call: TRBV9; cdr3_nt: TGTGCCAGCAGCGTAGAGCCAGGACAGGGAAACACCATATATTTT; cdr3_aa: CASSVEPGQGNTIYF